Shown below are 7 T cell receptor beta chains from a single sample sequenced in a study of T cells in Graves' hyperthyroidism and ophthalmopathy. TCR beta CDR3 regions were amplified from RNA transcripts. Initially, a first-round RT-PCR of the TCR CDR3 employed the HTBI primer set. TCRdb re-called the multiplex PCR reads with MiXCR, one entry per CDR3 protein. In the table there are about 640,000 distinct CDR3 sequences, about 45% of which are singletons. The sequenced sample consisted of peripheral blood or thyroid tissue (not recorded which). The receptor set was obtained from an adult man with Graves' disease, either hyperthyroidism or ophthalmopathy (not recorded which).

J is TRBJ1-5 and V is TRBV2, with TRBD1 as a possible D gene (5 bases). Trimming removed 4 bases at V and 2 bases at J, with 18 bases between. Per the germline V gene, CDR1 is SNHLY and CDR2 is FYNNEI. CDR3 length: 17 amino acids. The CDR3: CASSARDWGSGNQPQHF. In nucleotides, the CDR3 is TGTGCCAGCAGTGCTAGAGATTGGGGGTCAGGCAATCAGCCCCAGCATTTT.

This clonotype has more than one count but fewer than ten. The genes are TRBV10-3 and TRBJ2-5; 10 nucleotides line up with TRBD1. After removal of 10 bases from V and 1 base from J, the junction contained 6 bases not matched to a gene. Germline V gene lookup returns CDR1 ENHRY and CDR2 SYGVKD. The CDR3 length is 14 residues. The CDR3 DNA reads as TGTGCCACCCGCCGGGACAGGGGCCAAGAGACCCAGTACTTC. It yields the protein CATRRDRGQETQYF.

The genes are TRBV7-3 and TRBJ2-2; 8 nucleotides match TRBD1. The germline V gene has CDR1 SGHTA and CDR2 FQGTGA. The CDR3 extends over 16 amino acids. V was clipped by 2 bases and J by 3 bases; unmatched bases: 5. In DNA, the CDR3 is TGTGCCAGCAGCTTATACAGGGGGAAGGACACCGGGGAGCTGTTTTTT. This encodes CASSLYRGKDTGELFF.

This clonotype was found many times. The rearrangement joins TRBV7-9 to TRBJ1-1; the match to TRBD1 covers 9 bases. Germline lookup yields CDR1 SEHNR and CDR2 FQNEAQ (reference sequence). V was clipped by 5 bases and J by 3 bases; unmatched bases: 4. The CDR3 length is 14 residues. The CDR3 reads CASSTTGGDTEAFF. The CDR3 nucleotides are TGTGCCAGCAGCACGACAGGGGGTGACACTGAAGCTTTCTTT.

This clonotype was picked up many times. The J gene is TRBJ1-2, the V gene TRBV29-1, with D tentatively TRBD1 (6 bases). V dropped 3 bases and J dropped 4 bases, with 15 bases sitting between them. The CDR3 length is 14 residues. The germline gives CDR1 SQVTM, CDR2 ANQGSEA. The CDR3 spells CSVDKTGPSYGYTF. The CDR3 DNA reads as TGCAGCGTTGATAAGACAGGACCTTCCTATGGCTACACCTTC.

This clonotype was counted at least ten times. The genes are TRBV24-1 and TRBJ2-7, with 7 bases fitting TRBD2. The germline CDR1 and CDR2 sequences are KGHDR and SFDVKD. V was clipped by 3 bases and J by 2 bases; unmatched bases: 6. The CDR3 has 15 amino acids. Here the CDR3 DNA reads TGTGCCACCAGTGATGGACTAGGCGCGACCTACGAGCAGTACTTC. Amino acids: CATSDGLGATYEQYF.

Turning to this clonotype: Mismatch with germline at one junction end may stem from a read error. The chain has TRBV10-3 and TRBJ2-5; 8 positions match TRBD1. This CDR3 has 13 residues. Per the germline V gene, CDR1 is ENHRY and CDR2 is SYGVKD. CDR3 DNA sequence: TGTGCCAGCAGTTCAGGGGGCTGGGAGACCCAGTACTTC. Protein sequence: CASSSGGWETQYF.